One sample yielded the 18 T cell receptor beta chains listed below, sequenced in a study of blood T cell repertoires in COVID-19. The data were produced by immunoSEQ multiplex PCR, yet TCRdb's version contains in-frame clones alone and is incomplete. The sample has 150,000 to 200,000 clones, 70% to 90% seen once. The specimen was peripheral blood. The receptors derive from a young man with acute or convalescent COVID-19.

The genes are TRBV28 and TRBJ2-5, with D unclear. The CDR3 covers 14 residues. Germline V gene lookup returns CDR1 MDHEN and CDR2 SYDVKM. V was cut by 2 bases and J by 1 base, with 8 bases left in between. The DNA for the CDR3 is TGTGCCAGCAGTTTACGTTTCTTCCAAGAGACCCAGTACTTC. As protein: CASSLRFFQETQYF.

This sequence joins TRBV9 and TRBJ2-3, with D possibly being TRBD2 (6 bases). V lost 4 bases and J 2 bases, leaving 14 bases between the germline ends. CDR1 SGDLS and CDR2 YYNGEE come from the germline V gene. The length of the CDR3 is 15 residues. CDR3 residues: CASSPTGELTDTQYF. The CDR3 DNA reads as TGTGCCAGCAGCCCCACGGGGGAGCTCACAGATACGCAGTATTTT.

This clone was seen just once. This chain joins TRBV7-6 and TRBJ2-1; D is undetermined. The ends were cut back, 1 base at V and 9 bases at J, with 16 bases in the middle. The V gene's germline CDR1 is SGHVS and CDR2 FNYEAQ. The CDR3 length is 15 residues. The CDR3 DNA reads as TGTGCCAGCAGCTTAGTTGTGGCAGGATTGGTTGAGCAGTTCTTC. Its translation: CASSLVVAGLVEQFF.

V gene TRBV12-5 combines with J gene TRBJ1-5, with TRBD1 matching over 7 bases. The CDR3 length is 15 residues. With 4 bases clipped from V and 5 bases from J, the junction kept 8 bases outside the gene matches. CDR1 is LGHNT and CDR2 is FRNRAP in the germline V gene. CDR3: CASGSSTGAYQPQHF. The CDR3 DNA sequence: TGTGCTAGTGGTTCGTCAACAGGGGCTTATCAGCCCCAGCATTTT.

The genes are TRBV11-1 and TRBJ2-1; 10 positions match TRBD2. Per germline, CDR1 SGHAT and CDR2 FQDESV (reference sequence). CDR3 length: 14 amino acids. J was trimmed by 7 bases and V by 3 bases; bases with no gene match: 3. CDR3 DNA sequence: TGTGCCAGCAGCTTCCAGCGGGGGGGAAATGAGCAGTTCTTC. It yields the protein CASSFQRGGNEQFF. Looking up the rest from reference TRBV11-1 and TRBJ2-1 gives the full variable domain: EAEVAQSPRYKITEKSQAVAFWCDPISGHATLYWYRQILGQGPELLVQFQDESVVDDSQLPKDRFSAERLKGVDSTLKIQPAELGDSAMYLCASSFQRGGNEQFFGPGTRLTVL.

This rearrangement joins TRBV6-5 to TRBJ1-5; tentatively, D is TRBD1 (6 bases). Germline V gene lookup returns CDR1 MNHEY and CDR2 SVGAGI. CDR3 size: 15 residues. V shed 6 bases and J shed 5 bases, with 17 bases lying between them. Written as DNA, the CDR3 is TGTGCCAGCAGCCAGAGCGTGGGACAATATCAGCCCCAGCATTTT. Protein sequence: CASSQSVGQYQPQHF.

The chain is built from TRBV7-9 and TRBJ2-5, with TRBD1 identical over 7 bases. V lost 0 bases and J lost 5; bases outside the gene matches: 0. Per germline, CDR1 SEHNR and CDR2 FQNEAQ (reference sequence). The CDR3 totals 13 residues. DNA for the CDR3: TGTGCCAGCAGCTTAGCAGGGGGCGAGACCCAGTACTTC. Its translation: CASSLAGGETQYF.

V usage is TRBV5-1 and J usage is TRBJ1-1; a weak D match, TRBD1 (6 bases). V was cut by 4 bases and J by 1 base, with 11 bases left in between. The CDR3 contains 14 residues. CDR1 and CDR2 from the germline V gene are SGHRS and YFSETQ. CDR3 DNA sequence: TGCGCCAGCAGCGGAAAACAGGGGAACACTGAAGCTTTCTTT. Translation gives CASSGKQGNTEAFF.

The chain links TRBV28 to TRBJ1-6; 7 bases map to TRBD1. CDR3 length: 18 residues. The V gene end was trimmed by 5 bases and the J gene end by 2 bases; junction bases not matched to a gene: 12. From germline, CDR1 is MDHEN and CDR2 SYDVKM. The CDR3 region is CASSATLTGLAYNSPLHF. The CDR3 DNA reads TGTGCCAGCAGTGCCACTCTGACAGGGCTAGCCTATAATTCACCCCTCCACTTT. The whole variable domain, remainder taken from reference TRBV28 and TRBJ1-6, is DVKVTQSSRYLVKRTGEKVFLECVQDMDHENMFWYRQDPGLGLRLIYFSYDVKMKEKGDIPEGYSVSREKKERFSLILESASTNQTSMYLCASSATLTGLAYNSPLHFGNGTRLTVT.

This clone has just a few counts. The chain recombines TRBV5-5 with TRBJ2-2; 7 bases agree with TRBD2. CDR3 length: 14 residues. The V gene end was trimmed by 6 bases and the J gene end by 8 bases; junction bases not matched to a gene: 10. Germline-derived CDR1 and CDR2 are SGHKS and YYEKEE (reference sequence). DNA for the CDR3: TGTGCCAGCACTCCGACGGGGGGATCAGGGGAGCTGTTTTTT. Amino acid sequence: CASTPTGGSGELFF.

The CDR3 DNA is TGTGCCAGCAGCTTTTCTTCAGGGGGCCAGTTTCGGTATGGCTACACCTTC. It yields the protein CASSFSSGGQFRYGYTF. The rearrangement joins TRBV7-8 to TRBJ1-2, with 8 nucleotides matching TRBD1. Per germline, CDR1 SGHVS and CDR2 FQNEAQ. The CDR3 is 17 residues long. V was clipped by 3 bases and J by 5 bases; unmatched bases: 14.

This clone was seen once. The V call is TRBV6-5, the J call TRBJ1-2, with TRBD1 identical over 7 bases. The CDR3 has 13 residues. V shed 6 bases and J 6 bases; nucleotides not matched to a gene: 7. Germline V lookup: CDR1 MNHEY, CDR2 SVGAGI. CDR3: CASRYRQGDGYTF. The CDR3 coding sequence is TGTGCCAGCAGGTACAGACAGGGAGATGGCTACACCTTC.

The chain uses TRBV7-8 and TRBJ2-1; no definite D call. Germline CDR1 reads SGHVS; CDR2 reads FQNEAQ. The germline V and J ends were trimmed by 1 base and 0 bases, with 7 bases remaining between them. This CDR3 is 15 amino acids long. CDR3 bases: TGTGCCAGCAGCTTAGTATGGAGCTCCTACAATGAGCAGTTCTTC. This codes for CASSLVWSSYNEQFF.

The V and J genes are TRBV24-1 and TRBJ1-4; TRBD1 matches at 9 bases. The V segment lost 5 bases and the J segment 5 bases; nucleotides outside the gene matches: 8. The V gene's germline CDR1 is KGHDR and CDR2 SFDVKD. The CDR3 has 16 residues. CDR3 coding DNA: TGTGCCACCAGTGCCCCGGCGGGACAGGGAAATGAAAAACTGTTTTTT. Translated, it gives CATSAPAGQGNEKLFF.

The chain recombines TRBV5-5 with TRBJ2-1; unclear D gene. Germline lookup yields CDR1 SGHKS and CDR2 YYEKEE (reference sequence). This CDR3 region has 12 residues. V was pared by 1 base and J by 6 bases, with 5 bases between. The CDR3 coding sequence is TGTGCCAGCAGCTTGCAGATCAATGAGCAGTTCTTC. Translation gives CASSLQINEQFF.

The chain recombines TRBV19 with TRBJ2-1; maybe TRBD1 (7 bases). Trimming stripped 6 bases from V and 3 bases from J, with 21 bases between. Germline assignment: CDR1 LNHDA and CDR2 SQIVND (reference sequence). The CDR3 runs 17 residues. CDR3 nucleotide sequence: TGTGCCAGTAGCCCCCCAGGGCAGGGGGGTTTCTACAATGAGCAGTTCTTC. Protein product: CASSPPGQGGFYNEQFF.

This clone was observed a handful of times. CDR3 in amino acids: CASSEGDRGGTEAFF. DNA for the CDR3: TGTGCCAGCAGCGAGGGAGACAGGGGTGGGACTGAAGCTTTCTTT. The chain has TRBV9 and TRBJ1-1; TRBD1 agrees at 8 bases. The germline CDR1 and CDR2 sequences are SGDLS and YYNGEE. After removal of 3 bases from V and 5 bases from J, the junction contained 9 bases not matched to a gene. The CDR3 loop spans 15 amino acids.

CDR3 coding DNA: TGCGCCAGCAGCTACGGACAGGGTAATAATTCACCCCTCCACTTT. It is translated as CASSYGQGNNSPLHF. The J gene is TRBJ1-6, the V gene TRBV5-1, with 8 bases matching TRBD1. The CDR3 totals 15 residues. V gave up 3 bases and J gave up 5 bases; unmatched junction bases: 4. CDR1 and CDR2 (germline): SGHRS, YFSETQ.